Below are 18 T cell receptor beta chains sequenced from a single sample in a study of identical twins. TCRdb reprocessed the 5' RACE reads with MiXCR, giving one entry per CDR3 protein. This table has a few hundred thousand distinct CDR3 sequences, about 9% appearing once. The sequencing input was naive T cells sorted from blood. The receptors originated from a woman in her forties or fifties in good health.

This clonotype has a count of ten or more. CDR3 protein: CSYNYPSSYNEQFF. Written as DNA, the CDR3 is TGCAGCTATAACTACCCGAGCTCCTACAATGAGCAGTTCTTC. This chain links TRBV29-1 with TRBJ2-1; no reliable D call. CDR1 and CDR2 from the germline V gene are SQVTM and ANQGSEA. The V end lost 8 bases, the J end lost 0 bases, and 14 bases lay between the germline ends. The CDR3 runs to 14 residues.

The table lists this clonotype with many counts. The chain has TRBV5-1 and TRBJ2-5, with D possibly matching TRBD2 (5 bases). V lost 4 bases, J lost 4 bases, and 14 bases lay in between. Germline V gene data show CDR1 as SGHRS and CDR2 as YFSETQ. The CDR3 loop spans 14 amino acids. CDR3 region: CASSPGPSLETQYF. Here the CDR3 DNA reads TGCGCCAGCAGCCCTGGCCCTAGCCTAGAGACCCAGTACTTC.

Many counts were recorded for this clonotype. This rearrangement joins TRBV12-3 or TRBV12-4 to TRBJ2-3; 7 nucleotides align to TRBD2. After removal of 7 bases from V and 1 base from J, the junction contained 11 bases not matched to a gene. The CDR3 extends over 16 amino acids. CDR3: CASNSLATSGTDTQYF. CDR3 nucleotide sequence: TGTGCCAGCAACTCCCTGGCTACTAGCGGCACAGATACGCAGTATTTT.

This clonotype was counted only a few times. This chain connects TRBV7-2 to TRBJ1-5; D may be TRBD1 (6 bases). The CDR3 consists of 13 residues. Germline V gene lookup returns CDR1 SGHTA and CDR2 FQGNSA. V lost 2 bases and J 11 bases, leaving 13 bases between the germline ends. CDR3 nucleotides: TGTGCCAGCAGCTTAACCACAGGGATGGCCCAGCATTTT. Translating it yields CASSLTTGMAQHF.

DNA of the CDR3: TGTGCCAGCAGCTTAGGGCCGGATTATAATTCACCCCTCCACTTT. As protein: CASSLGPDYNSPLHF. The genes are TRBV7-8 and TRBJ1-6; D is ambiguous. Germline CDR1 is SGHVS and CDR2 is FQNEAQ. V lost 1 base and J 4 bases, leaving 8 bases between the germline ends. The CDR3 is 15 residues long.

The J gene is TRBJ1-3, the V gene TRBV19; TRBD1 might be the D (5 bases). CDR3 length: 15 amino acids. Trimming removed 10 bases from V and 3 bases from J, with 19 bases in between. Germline loops: CDR1 LNHDA, CDR2 SQIVND (reference sequence). The CDR3 DNA reads TGTGCCACCCATCCCCGGGGCTTGGGTGGAAACACCATATATTTT. Its protein product is CATHPRGLGGNTIYF.

The gene calls are TRBV6-6 and TRBJ2-7; D gene unclear. Looked up from germline, CDR1 is MNHNY and CDR2 is SVGAGI (reference sequence). The CDR3 consists of 15 residues. Trimming cost V 0 bases and J 3 bases, with 12 bases left between them. The CDR3 nucleotides read TGTGCCAGCAGTTACTCGATTGGCGGCAACTACGAGCAGTACGTC. Protein sequence: CASSYSIGGNYEQYV.

The rearrangement links TRBV11-3 to TRBJ1-1; D remains ambiguous. The CDR3 consists of 14 residues. Deletions cut 3 bases from V and 4 bases from J, with 12 bases between. CDR1 SGHNT and CDR2 YENEEA come from the germline V gene. Here the CDR3 DNA reads TGTGCCAGCAGCTTGAAAGGTCGCGGCACTGAAGCTTTCTTT. Amino acid sequence: CASSLKGRGTEAFF.

This chain joins TRBV10-3 and TRBJ2-3; 8 positions agree with TRBD1. J lost 2 bases, V lost 8 bases, and 3 bases had no gene match. The CDR3 runs to 13 residues. The V gene's germline CDR1 is ENHRY and CDR2 SYGVKD. Here the CDR3 reads CAIADRDTDTQYF. In DNA, the CDR3 is TGTGCCATCGCGGACAGGGACACAGATACGCAGTATTTT.

This clonotype has at least ten counts. The J gene is TRBJ2-1, the V gene TRBV4-1, with TRBD1 matching over 11 bases. The CDR3 spans 15 residues. V lost 1 base, J lost 8 bases, and 4 bases stayed unmatched. Per germline, CDR1 MGHRA and CDR2 YSYEKL. CDR3: CASSQADRGLDEQFF. The CDR3 DNA is TGCGCCAGCAGCCAAGCGGACAGGGGGCTTGATGAGCAGTTCTTC.

This chain joins TRBV24-1 and TRBJ2-6; D is undetermined. Germline values: CDR1 KGHDR, CDR2 SFDVKD. Trimming left V 4 bases short and J 4 bases short, with 10 bases between. The CDR3 runs to 15 residues. In DNA form, the CDR3 reads TGTGCCACCAGTGACCCGAAATCCGGGGCCAACGTCCTGACTTTC. It specifies CATSDPKSGANVLTF.

This clonotype was detected a few times. This sequence joins TRBV20-1 and TRBJ1-1, with D possibly TRBD1 on 5 matching bases. The CDR3 runs 15 residues. Germline loops: CDR1 DFQATT, CDR2 SNEGSKA (reference sequence). V gave up 1 base and J gave up 2 bases, with 14 bases separating them. DNA for the CDR3: TGCAGTGCTAGAGCACCAACAGGAAAAAACACTGAAGCTTTCTTT. Its translation is CSARAPTGKNTEAFF.

This clonotype was counted many times. The rearrangement links TRBV29-1 to TRBJ1-4; 10 bases are shared with TRBD1. V dropped 6 bases and J dropped 7; count of bases not matched to a gene: 8. Germline lookup yields CDR1 SQVTM and CDR2 ANQGSEA. The CDR3 is 14 residues long. The CDR3 DNA sequence: TGCAGCGTGGCACGGACAGGGGGAGTTGAAAAACTGTTTTTT. Translated, it gives CSVARTGGVEKLFF.

Worth noting for this clonotype: At one end, the junction sequence differs from germline, possibly due to a read error. The chain links TRBV5-5 to TRBJ2-7; 8 positions match TRBD1. This CDR3 has 15 amino acids. From germline, CDR1 is SGHKS and CDR2 YYEKEE (reference sequence). The CDR3 DNA follows: TGTGCCCGCAGCATCGGACAGGGCCGCTCCTACGAGCAGTACTTC. Translated: CARSIGQGRSYEQYF.

V gene TRBV30 combines with J gene TRBJ2-2; unclear D gene. With 7 bases removed from V and 7 bases from J, the gap between germline ends came to 7 bases. This CDR3 region has 10 residues. Germline V lookup: CDR1 GTSNPN, CDR2 SVGIG (reference sequence). CDR3 bases: TGTGCCTTCGGAAACGGGGAGCTGTTTTTT. Its translation is CAFGNGELFF.

This clonotype was counted a few times. The chain carries TRBV3-1 and TRBJ2-5, with 7 positions matching TRBD1. V lost 1 base and J lost 5; bases outside the gene matches: 4. This CDR3 has 14 residues. The germline V gene encodes CDR1 LGHDT and CDR2 YNNKEL (reference sequence). In DNA, the CDR3 is TGTGCCAGCAGCCAAGGTCTGACAGGGGAGACCCAGTACTTC. It codes for CASSQGLTGETQYF.

This clonotype occurred many times. The rearrangement links TRBV5-1 to TRBJ1-4; D is undetermined. V was cut by 6 bases and J by 5 bases, with 17 bases left in between. Germline-derived CDR1 and CDR2 are SGHRS and YFSETQ. CDR3 length: 15 residues. CDR3 loop: CASKLGRTENEKLFF. The CDR3 bases are TGCGCCAGCAAACTTGGACGGACGGAAAATGAAAAACTGTTTTTT.

This clonotype was observed at least ten times. The genes are TRBV12-3 or TRBV12-4 and TRBJ2-2; D possibly corresponds to TRBD2 (6 bases). The length of the CDR3 is 14 residues. Trimming pared 6 bases from V and 7 bases from J, leaving 15 bases between. CDR3 nucleotide sequence: TGTGCCAGCAGCCTTCTACTAGCAGGCGGGGAGCTGTTTTTT. Translation: CASSLLLAGGELFF.